What follows describes a single TCR beta chain. The CDR3 extends over 16 amino acids. Looked up from germline, CDR1 is SGHDT and CDR2 is YYEEEE. Trimming shortened V by 0 bases and J by 1 base, and 11 bases separated the two germline ends. PCR amplification relied on 60 Vbeta primers (plus 13 Jbeta primers). The table came from immunoSEQ multiplex PCR; TCRdb's copy has only in-frame clones and leaves some out. The sample table sets out approximately 110,000 clones. The data were obtained in a study of cytomegalovirus exposure and HLA in healthy donors. This chain connects TRBV5-6 to TRBJ2-1; D is undetermined. Sequenced sample: PBMCs. This TCR was sampled from a man between 45 and 60 years old in good health and CMV-seronegative. CDR3 sequence (DNA): TGTGCCAGCAGCTTGGGGCCAGGTTCTTCCTACAATGAGCAGTTCTTC. This codes for CASSLGPGSSYNEQFF.